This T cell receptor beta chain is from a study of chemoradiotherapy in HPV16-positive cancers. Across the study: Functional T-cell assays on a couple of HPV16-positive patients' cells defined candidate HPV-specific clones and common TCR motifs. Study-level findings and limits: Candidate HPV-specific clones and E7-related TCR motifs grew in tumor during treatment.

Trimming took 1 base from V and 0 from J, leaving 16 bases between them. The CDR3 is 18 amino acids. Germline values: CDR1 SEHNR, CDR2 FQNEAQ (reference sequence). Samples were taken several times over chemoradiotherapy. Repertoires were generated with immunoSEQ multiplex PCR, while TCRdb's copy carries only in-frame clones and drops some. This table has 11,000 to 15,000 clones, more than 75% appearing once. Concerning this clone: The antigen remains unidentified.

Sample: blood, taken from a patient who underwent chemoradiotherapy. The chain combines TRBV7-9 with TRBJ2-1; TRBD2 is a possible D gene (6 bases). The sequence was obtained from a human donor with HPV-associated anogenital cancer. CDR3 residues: CASSLGAGTVSSYNEQFF. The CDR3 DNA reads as TGTGCCAGCAGCTTAGGAGCCGGGACTGTAAGCTCCTACAATGAGCAGTTCTTC.